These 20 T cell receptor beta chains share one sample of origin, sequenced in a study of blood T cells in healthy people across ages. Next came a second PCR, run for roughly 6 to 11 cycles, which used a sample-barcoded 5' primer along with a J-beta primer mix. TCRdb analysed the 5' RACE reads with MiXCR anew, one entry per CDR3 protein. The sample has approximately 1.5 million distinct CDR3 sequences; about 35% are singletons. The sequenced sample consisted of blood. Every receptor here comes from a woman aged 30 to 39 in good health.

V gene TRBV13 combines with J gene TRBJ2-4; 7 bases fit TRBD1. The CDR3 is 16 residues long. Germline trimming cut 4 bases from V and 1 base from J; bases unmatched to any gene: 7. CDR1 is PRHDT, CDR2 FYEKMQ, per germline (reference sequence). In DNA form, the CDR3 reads TGTGCCAGCAGCTCAAAGGGGGCTCGGGCCAAAAACATTCAGTACTTC. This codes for CASSSKGARAKNIQYF.

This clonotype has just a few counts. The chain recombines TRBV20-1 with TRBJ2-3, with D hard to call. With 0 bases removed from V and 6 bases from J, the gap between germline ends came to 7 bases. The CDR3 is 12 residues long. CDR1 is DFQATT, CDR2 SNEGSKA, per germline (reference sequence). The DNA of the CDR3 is TGCAGTGCTAGAGATTTAATGGATACGCAGTATTTT. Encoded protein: CSARDLMDTQYF.

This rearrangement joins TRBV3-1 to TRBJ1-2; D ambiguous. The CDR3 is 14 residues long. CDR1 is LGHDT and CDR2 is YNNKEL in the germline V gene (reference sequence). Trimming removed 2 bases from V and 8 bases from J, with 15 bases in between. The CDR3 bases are TGTGCCAGCAGCCAACTAGAAGGGAGGAACGGCTACACCTTC. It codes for CASSQLEGRNGYTF.

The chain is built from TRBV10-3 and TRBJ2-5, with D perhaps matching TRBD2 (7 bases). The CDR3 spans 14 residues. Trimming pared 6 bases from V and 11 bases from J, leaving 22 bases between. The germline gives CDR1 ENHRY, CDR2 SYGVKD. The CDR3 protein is CAISPGGIPGEQYF. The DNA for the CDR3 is TGTGCCATCAGCCCCGGGGGGATTCCAGGGGAGCAGTACTTC.

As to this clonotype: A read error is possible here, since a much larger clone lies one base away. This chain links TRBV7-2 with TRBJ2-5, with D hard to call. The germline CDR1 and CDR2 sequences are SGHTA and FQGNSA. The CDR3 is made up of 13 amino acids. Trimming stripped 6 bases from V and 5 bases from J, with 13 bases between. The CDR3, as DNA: TGTGCCAGCAGTACTCAAAGGTGGGAGACCCAGTACTTC. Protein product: CASSTQRWETQYF.

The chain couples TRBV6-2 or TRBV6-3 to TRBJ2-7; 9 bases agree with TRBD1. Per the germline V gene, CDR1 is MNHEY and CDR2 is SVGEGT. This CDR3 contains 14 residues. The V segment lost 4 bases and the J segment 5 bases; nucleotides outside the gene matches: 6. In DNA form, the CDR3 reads TGTGCCAGCAGTTCGCGGGACAGGGCCGACGAGCAGTACTTC. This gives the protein CASSSRDRADEQYF.

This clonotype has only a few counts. The CDR3 region is CASTGQGDEQYF. In DNA form, the CDR3 reads TGTGCCAGCACCGGACAGGGGGACGAGCAGTACTTC. The chain has TRBV28 and TRBJ2-7; 10 bases match TRBD1. CDR1 and CDR2 (germline): MDHEN, SYDVKM. The CDR3 has 12 amino acids. V dropped 7 bases and J dropped 5; count of bases not matched to a gene: 2.

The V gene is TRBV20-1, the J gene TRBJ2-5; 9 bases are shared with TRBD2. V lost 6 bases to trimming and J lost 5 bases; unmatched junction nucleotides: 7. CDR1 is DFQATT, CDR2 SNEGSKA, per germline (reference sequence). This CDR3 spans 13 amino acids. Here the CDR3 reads CSAKRGAGETQYF. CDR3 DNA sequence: TGCAGTGCGAAGCGGGGGGCCGGCGAGACCCAGTACTTC.

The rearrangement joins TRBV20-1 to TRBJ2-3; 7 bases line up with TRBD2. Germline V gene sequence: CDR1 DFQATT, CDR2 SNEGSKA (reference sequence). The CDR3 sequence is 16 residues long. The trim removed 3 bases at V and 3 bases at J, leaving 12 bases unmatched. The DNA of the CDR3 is TGCAGTGCTAGTGGTTCGTCTAGCGGAGCTACAGATACGCAGTATTTT. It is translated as CSASGSSSGATDTQYF.

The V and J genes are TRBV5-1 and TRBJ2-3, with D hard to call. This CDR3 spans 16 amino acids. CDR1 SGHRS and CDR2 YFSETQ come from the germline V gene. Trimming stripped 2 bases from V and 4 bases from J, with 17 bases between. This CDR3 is CASSFTDPRTADTQYF. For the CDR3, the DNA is TGCGCCAGCAGCTTTACCGACCCCCGAACGGCAGATACGCAGTATTTT.

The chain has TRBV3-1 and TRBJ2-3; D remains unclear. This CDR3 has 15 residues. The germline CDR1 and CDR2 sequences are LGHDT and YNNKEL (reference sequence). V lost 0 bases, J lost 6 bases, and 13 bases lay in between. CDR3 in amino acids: CASSQDPLDTDTQYF. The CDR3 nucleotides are TGTGCCAGCAGCCAAGATCCGCTCGATACTGATACGCAGTATTTT.

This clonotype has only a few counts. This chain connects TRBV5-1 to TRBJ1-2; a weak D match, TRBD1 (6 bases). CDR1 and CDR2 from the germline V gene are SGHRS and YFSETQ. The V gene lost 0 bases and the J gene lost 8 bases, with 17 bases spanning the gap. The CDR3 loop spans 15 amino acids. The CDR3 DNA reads TGCGCCAGCAGCTTGGAGGGGGTCCCCTCTAACGGCTACACCTTC. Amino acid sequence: CASSLEGVPSNGYTF. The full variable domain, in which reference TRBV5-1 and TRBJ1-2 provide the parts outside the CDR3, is KAGVTQTPRYLIKTRGQQVTLSCSPISGHRSVSWYQQTPGQGLQFLFEYFSETQRNKGNFPGRFSGRQFSNSRSEMNVSTLELGDSALYLCASSLEGVPSNGYTFGSGTRLTVV.

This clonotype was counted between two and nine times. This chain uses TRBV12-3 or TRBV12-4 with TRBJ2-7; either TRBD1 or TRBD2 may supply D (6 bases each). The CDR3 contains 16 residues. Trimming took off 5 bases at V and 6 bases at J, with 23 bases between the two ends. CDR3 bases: TGTGCCAGCAGTCCCGGGAGTGGGGGCCTTTCGTCCGAGCAGTACTTC. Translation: CASSPGSGGLSSEQYF.

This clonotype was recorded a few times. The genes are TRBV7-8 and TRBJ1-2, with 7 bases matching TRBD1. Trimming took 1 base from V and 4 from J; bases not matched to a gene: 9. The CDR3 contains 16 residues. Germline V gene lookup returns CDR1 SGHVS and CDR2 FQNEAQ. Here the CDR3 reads CASSLEGTGAIYGYTF. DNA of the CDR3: TGTGCCAGCAGCTTAGAGGGAACAGGGGCCATCTATGGCTACACCTTC.

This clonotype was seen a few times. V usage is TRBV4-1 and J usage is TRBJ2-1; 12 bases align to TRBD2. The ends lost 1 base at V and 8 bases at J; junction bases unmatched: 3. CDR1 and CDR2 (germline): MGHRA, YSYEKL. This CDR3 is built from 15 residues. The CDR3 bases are TGCGCCAGCAGCCAAGGGGGACTAGCGGGCGATGAGCAGTTCTTC. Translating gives CASSQGGLAGDEQFF.

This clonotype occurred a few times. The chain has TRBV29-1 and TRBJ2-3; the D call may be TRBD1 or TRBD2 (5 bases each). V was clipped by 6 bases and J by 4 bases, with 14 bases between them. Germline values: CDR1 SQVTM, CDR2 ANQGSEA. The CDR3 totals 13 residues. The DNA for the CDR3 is TGCAGCGTCTCTCTGCGAGGGGCAGATACGCAGTATTTT. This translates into CSVSLRGADTQYF.

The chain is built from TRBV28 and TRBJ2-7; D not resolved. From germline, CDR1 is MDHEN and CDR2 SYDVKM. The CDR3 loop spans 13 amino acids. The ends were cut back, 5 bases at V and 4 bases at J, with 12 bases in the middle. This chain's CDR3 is CASSDKLEYEQYF. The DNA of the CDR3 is TGTGCCAGCAGTGACAAGTTGGAGTACGAGCAGTACTTC.

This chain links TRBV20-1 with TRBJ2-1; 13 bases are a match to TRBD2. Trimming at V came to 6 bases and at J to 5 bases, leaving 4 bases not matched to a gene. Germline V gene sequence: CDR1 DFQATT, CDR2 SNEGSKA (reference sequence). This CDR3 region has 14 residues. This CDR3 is CSAEGLAGDNEQFF. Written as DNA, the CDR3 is TGCAGTGCAGAAGGACTAGCGGGAGACAATGAGCAGTTCTTC.

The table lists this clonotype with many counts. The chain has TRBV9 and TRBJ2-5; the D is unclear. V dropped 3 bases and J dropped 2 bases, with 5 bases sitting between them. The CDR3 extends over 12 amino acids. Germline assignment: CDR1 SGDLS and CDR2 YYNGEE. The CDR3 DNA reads TGTGCCAGCAGCGCTAATCAAGAGACCCAGTACTTC. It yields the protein CASSANQETQYF.

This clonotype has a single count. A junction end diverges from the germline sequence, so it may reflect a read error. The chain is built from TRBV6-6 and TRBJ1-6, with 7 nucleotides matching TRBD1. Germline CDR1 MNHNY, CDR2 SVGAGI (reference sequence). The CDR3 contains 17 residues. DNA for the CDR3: TGTACCAGCAGTCCGATACTCGGGACAGAATATAATTCACCCCTCCACTTT. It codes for CTSSPILGTEYNSPLHF.